This T cell receptor (beta chain) derives from a study of cytomegalovirus exposure and HLA in healthy donors. Study-wide results and caveats: Testing in vitro showed a few CMV-associated chains specific for CMV antigens. Accounts indicate the classifier identified cytomegalovirus status with strong specificity and sensitivity. About 180 TCR beta chains were listed as cytomegalovirus-associated.

In regard to this clone: Its antigen remains unidentified.

Donors were drawn from the 120-subject validation cohort, separate from the roughly 700-subject first cohort. Sequencing used immunoSEQ multiplex PCR; TCRdb keeps in-frame clones, though not all of them. Among fewer than 250,000 clones listed, roughly 87% were seen once. Looked up from germline, CDR1 is SEHNR and CDR2 is FQNEAQ (reference sequence). The CDR3 runs 15 residues. J was trimmed by 2 bases and V by 4 bases; bases with no gene match: 4. The specimen was PBMCs. The source of this sequence is a woman between 18 and 29 years old in good health and CMV-seropositive. The chain links TRBV7-9 to TRBJ2-3; 9 nucleotides align to TRBD2. The CDR3 here is CASSYGTSNTDTQYF. In nucleotides, the CDR3 is TGTGCCAGCAGCTATGGGACTAGCAACACAGATACGCAGTATTTT.